This TCR beta chain was observed in a study of radiotherapy plus CTLA-4 blockade in lung cancer. Germline CDR1 reads LNHNV; CDR2 reads YYDKDF (reference sequence). Trimming took off 5 bases at V and 2 bases at J, with 6 bases between the two ends. This CDR3 spans 12 amino acids. Repertoires were generated with immunoSEQ multiplex PCR, while TCRdb's copy carries only in-frame clones and drops some. The repertoire holds 40,000 to 60,000 clones, with approximately 86% as singletons. Sequencing was performed on peripheral blood, taken from a patient treated with radiotherapy plus ipilimumab. The TCR sequence derives from a human donor with non-small cell lung cancer that progressed on radiotherapy plus ipilimumab. Some clones in this sample may be carry-over from other donors' samples. The V and J genes are TRBV15 and TRBJ1-2; D is undetermined. CDR3 sequence (DNA): TGTGCCACCAGCCCGGTAAACTATGGCTACACCTTC. Its translation: CATSPVNYGYTF.